The 3 T cell receptor beta chains below were found in one sample sequenced in a study of blood T cell repertoires in COVID-19. Method: immunoSEQ multiplex PCR; TCRdb's copy keeps in-frame clones and lacks some. Among about 140,000 clones, roughly 80% were seen once, and the ten largest hold under 5%. The sequencing input was peripheral blood. Every receptor here comes from a woman aged 55-69 years with acute or convalescent COVID-19.

The chain is built from TRBV4-1 and TRBJ1-1; the D gene is possibly TRBD1 (6 bases). CDR1 MGHRA and CDR2 YSYEKL come from the germline V gene. CDR3 length: 15 residues. The V end was cut by 4 bases, the J end by 0 bases, with 12 bases between. CDR3 nucleotides: TGCGCCAGCAGCCGAGACAGGTTTATGAACACTGAAGCTTTCTTT. Translating it yields CASSRDRFMNTEAFF.

DNA for the CDR3: TGTGCCACCGCTAATGCGGGATACGAGCAGTACTTC. Its translation: CATANAGYEQYF. The V call is TRBV12-3 or TRBV12-4, the J call TRBJ2-7; perhaps TRBD2 as D (6 bases). V shed 10 bases and J shed 4 bases, with 14 bases lying between them. The CDR3 runs to 12 residues.

The genes are TRBV3-1 (or the pseudogene TRBV3-2) and TRBJ1-4; weak D call: TRBD1 (5 bases). This CDR3 is 17 amino acids long. Between the trimmed V and J ends, which lost 5 bases and 0 bases, there was a span of 16 bases. CDR1 and CDR2 from the germline V gene are LGHDT and YNNKEL (reference sequence). CDR3: CASSFRQPFATNEKLFF. In DNA form, the CDR3 reads TGTGCCAGCAGCTTTAGACAGCCGTTTGCAACTAATGAAAAACTGTTTTTT.